The next 13 T cell receptor beta chains were all read from a single sample in a study of shared clonotypes between healthy human individuals. Here immunoSEQ multiplex PCR was the method, and the copy in TCRdb shows in-frame clones only, minus some. The sample records 400,000 to 600,000 clones, over 75% being singletons. Specimen: PBMCs. The receptors were sampled from a woman aged 40 to 50 in good health. Some clones in this sample may be carry-over from other donors' samples.

This clone came up many times. The chain recombines TRBV29-1 with TRBJ1-1, with a weak D call TRBD1 (5 bases). Trimming removed 4 bases from V and 1 base from J, with 13 bases in between. There are 14 residues in the CDR3. Germline CDR1 and CDR2: SQVTM and ANQGSEA. In DNA form, the CDR3 reads TGCAGCGTTGTTGTTTGGGGGTCGAACACTGAAGCTTTCTTT. This translates into CSVVVWGSNTEAFF.

The V gene is TRBV19, the J gene TRBJ2-1; D is perhaps TRBD2 (5 bases). CDR1 and CDR2 (germline): LNHDA, SQIVND (reference sequence). This CDR3 contains 15 residues. Trimming pared 3 bases from V and 4 bases from J, leaving 13 bases between. In nucleotides, the CDR3 is TGTGCCAGTAGTATTGTAGCGTCCTTATACAATGAGCAGTTCTTC. Protein product: CASSIVASLYNEQFF.

The chain carries TRBV5-4 and TRBJ1-6; the D gene is possibly TRBD1 (6 bases). Trimming took off 4 bases at V and 9 bases at J, with 11 bases between the two ends. The CDR3 runs to 13 residues. Germline V gene lookup returns CDR1 SGHNT and CDR2 YYREEE (reference sequence). The CDR3 loop reads CASSEDRASPLHF. The CDR3 DNA follows: TGTGCCAGCAGCGAGGACAGAGCTTCACCCCTCCACTTT.

The chain links TRBV5-4 to TRBJ2-3, with 9 bases matching TRBD1. Germline values: CDR1 SGHNT, CDR2 YYREEE (reference sequence). The CDR3 is made up of 15 amino acids. V shed 2 bases, J shed 2 bases, and the junction held 3 bases outside the gene matches. The CDR3 DNA reads TGTGCCAGCAGCTTCGACAGGGGGAACACAGATACGCAGTATTTT. Encoded protein: CASSFDRGNTDTQYF.

Concerning this clone itself: An end of the junction differs from the germline gene, which may be a read error. V and J are TRBV7-8 and TRBJ1-2; perhaps TRBD1 as D (5 bases). The germline V gene has CDR1 SGHVS and CDR2 FQNEAQ. The CDR3 has 13 residues. In DNA form, the CDR3 reads TGTGCCAGCAACTTAGGGGCGAACTATGGCTACACCTTC. It encodes CASNLGANYGYTF.

This chain connects TRBV5-1 to TRBJ1-6; D uncertain. V shed 4 bases and J shed 9 bases, with 14 bases lying between them. Germline assignment: CDR1 SGHRS and CDR2 YFSETQ. The length of the CDR3 is 14 residues. The CDR3 sequence is CASSRVGEGSPLHF. The DNA of the CDR3 is TGCGCCAGCAGCAGGGTGGGAGAAGGTTCACCCCTCCACTTT.

This clone was seen only once. This chain joins TRBV2 and TRBJ2-5; D unresolved. Germline V CDR1 and CDR2: SNHLY, FYNNEI. V lost 4 bases, J lost 5 bases, and 2 bases lay in between. The CDR3 is 10 amino acids. DNA of the CDR3: TGTGCCAGCAGTGTGGAGACCCAGTACTTC. Protein product: CASSVETQYF.

This chain connects TRBV7-8 to TRBJ2-5, with D uncertain. The CDR3 has 15 residues. The germline CDR1 and CDR2 sequences are SGHVS and FQNEAQ. Trimming removed 1 base at V and 5 bases at J, with 14 bases between. The CDR3 DNA reads TGTGCCAGCAGCTTAGGGATCTACTGGACGGAGACCCAGTACTTC. Protein sequence: CASSLGIYWTETQYF.

CDR3 amino acids: CASIGGQGTDGYTF. The CDR3 bases are TGTGCCAGCATTGGGGGACAGGGGACGGATGGCTACACCTTC. The genes are TRBV28 and TRBJ1-2; 10 bases map to TRBD1. After removal of 7 bases from V and 6 bases from J, the junction contained 8 bases not matched to a gene. Per germline, CDR1 MDHEN and CDR2 SYDVKM. This CDR3 is 14 amino acids long.

The chain uses TRBV2 and TRBJ2-7; 7 nucleotides match TRBD1. The junction had 1 base not matched to a gene; V was cut back by 4 bases and J by 7 bases. Germline values: CDR1 SNHLY, CDR2 FYNNEI. The CDR3 contains 11 residues. CDR3 sequence reads: CASSGDSEQYF. CDR3 nucleotide sequence: TGTGCCAGCAGTGGGGACAGTGAGCAGTACTTC.

This clone was seen once. The chain recombines TRBV5-1 with TRBJ1-1, with D possibly matching TRBD1 (5 bases). Germline V gene data show CDR1 as SGHRS and CDR2 as YFSETQ. The CDR3 length is 16 residues. Trimming removed 3 bases at V and 1 base at J, with 16 bases between. The CDR3 DNA reads TGCGCCAGCAGCTGGCCGCGGGGGTCGGGGAACACTGAAGCTTTCTTT. This sequence encodes CASSWPRGSGNTEAFF.

The genes are TRBV4-2 and TRBJ2-2, with 7 bases that match TRBD1. V shed 4 bases and J 6 bases; nucleotides not matched to a gene: 8. This CDR3 comprises 15 residues. Germline V gene sequence: CDR1 LGHNA, CDR2 YNFKEQ. The CDR3 reads CASSLAGQAPGELFF. The CDR3 DNA reads TGTGCCAGCAGCCTAGCCGGACAGGCCCCCGGGGAGCTGTTTTTT.

The chain joins TRBV18 to TRBJ1-2, with D possibly being TRBD1 (6 bases). Germline CDR1 KGHSH, CDR2 LQKENI. The CDR3 is 16 residues long. Trimming took 6 bases from V and 0 from J, leaving 17 bases between them. CDR3 region: CASSPPSDSPNYGYTF. The CDR3 region has the DNA TGTGCCAGCTCTCCTCCCTCGGACAGCCCTAACTATGGCTACACCTTC.